The next 2 T cell receptor beta chains were all read from a single sample in a study of identical twins. TCRdb re-called the 5' RACE reads through MiXCR, storing one row per CDR3 protein. The sample gives a few hundred thousand distinct CDR3 sequences, 9% of which show up once; 8% to 10% is in the top ten. Sequenced: naive T cells sorted from blood. These receptors were obtained from a woman aged 50 to 60 in good health.

This clonotype has ten or more counts. The V call is TRBV27, the J call TRBJ1-6, with D unresolved. V shed 4 bases and J shed 8 bases, with 9 bases lying between them. Germline values: CDR1 MNHEY, CDR2 SMNVEV (reference sequence). The CDR3 runs 13 residues. CDR3 sequence reads: CASSWREYSPLHF. In nucleotides, the CDR3 is TGTGCCAGCAGTTGGAGGGAGTATTCACCCCTCCACTTT.

This clonotype was seen a handful of times. The chain employs TRBV7-9 and TRBJ2-1, with D possibly called TRBD1 or TRBD2 (7 bases each). The germline gives CDR1 SEHNR, CDR2 FQNEAQ (reference sequence). There are 16 residues in the CDR3. Trimming removed 4 bases from V and 5 bases from J, with 18 bases in between. CDR3 nucleotides: TGTGCCAGCAGCTCAATTCCAGGGGGGGCGAACAATGAGCAGTTCTTC. Translating it yields CASSSIPGGANNEQFF.